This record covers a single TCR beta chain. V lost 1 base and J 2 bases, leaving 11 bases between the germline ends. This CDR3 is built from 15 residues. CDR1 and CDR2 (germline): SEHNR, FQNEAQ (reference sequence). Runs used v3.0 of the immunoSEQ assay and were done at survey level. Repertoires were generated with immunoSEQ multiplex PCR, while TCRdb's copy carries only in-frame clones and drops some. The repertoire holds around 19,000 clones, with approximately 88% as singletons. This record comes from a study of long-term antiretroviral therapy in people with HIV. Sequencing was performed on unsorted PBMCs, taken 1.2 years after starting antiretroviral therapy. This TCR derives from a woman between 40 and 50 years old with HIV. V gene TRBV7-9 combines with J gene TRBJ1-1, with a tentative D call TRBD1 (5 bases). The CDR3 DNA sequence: TGTGCCAGCAGCTTAGACAGGACGGCTAACACTGAAGCTTTCTTT. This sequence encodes CASSLDRTANTEAFF.